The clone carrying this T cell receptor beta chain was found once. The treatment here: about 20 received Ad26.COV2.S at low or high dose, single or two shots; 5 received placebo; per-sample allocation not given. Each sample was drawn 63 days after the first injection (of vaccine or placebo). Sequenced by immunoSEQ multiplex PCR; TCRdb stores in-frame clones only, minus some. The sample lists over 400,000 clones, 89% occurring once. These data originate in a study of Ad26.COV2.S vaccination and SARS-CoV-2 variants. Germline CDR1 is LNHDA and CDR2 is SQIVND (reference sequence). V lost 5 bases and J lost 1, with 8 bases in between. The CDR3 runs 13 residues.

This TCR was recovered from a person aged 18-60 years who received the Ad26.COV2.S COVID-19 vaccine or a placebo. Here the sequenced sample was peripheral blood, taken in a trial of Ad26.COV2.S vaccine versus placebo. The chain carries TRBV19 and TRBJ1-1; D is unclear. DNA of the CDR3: TGTGCCAGTAGTTCAACATCGAACACTGAAGCTTTCTTT. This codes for CASSSTSNTEAFF.